The rows below give T cell receptor beta chains drawn from one sample of a study of T cell responses to AZD1222 COVID-19 vaccine. Profiling relied on immunoSEQ multiplex PCR, and the TCRdb table lists in-frame clones only, not all of them. The repertoire has about 140,000 clones, 80% to 95% of them found once; the top ten carry approximately 1.7%. Sequences were derived from peripheral blood, sampled on day 0 of AZD1222 vaccination. These receptors were taken from an adult in good health. Each CDR3 is given with its conserved first and last residue. Each record gives: clone size, V gene, J gene, D gene, CDR3 protein, CDR3 DNA. D genes are given only for firm matches. Some rows mark clone size as missing; the rest say once, few, many or name a class of expanded clone.

-	TRBV7-9	TRBJ2-7	TRBD1	CASSLGQGAYEQYF	TGTGCCAGCAGCTTAGGTCAGGGGGCCTACGAGCAGTACTTC
-	TRBV5-5	TRBJ2-2	TRBD2	CASSSGLAGFTGELFF	TGTGCCAGCAGCTCCGGACTAGCGGGATTCACCGGGGAGCTGTTTTTT
-	TRBV7-9	TRBJ1-6	TRBD1	CASSLEGRGDSPLHF	TGTGCCAGCAGCTTAGAGGGCAGGGGGGACTCACCCCTCCACTTT
once	TRBV7-9	TRBJ2-2	TRBD2	CASSLRLAGTGELFF	TGTGCCAGCAGCTTGCGACTAGCGGGGACCGGGGAGCTGTTTTTT
-	TRBV5-1	TRBJ1-5	-	CASSPQGPGSNQPQHF	TGCGCCAGCAGCCCGCAGGGACCTGGGAGCAATCAGCCCCAGCATTTT
once	TRBV9	TRBJ2-1	-	CASSVGGTQAEQFF	TGTGCCAGCAGCGTAGGAGGGACTCAAGCTGAGCAGTTCTTC
-	TRBV5-6	TRBJ1-3	TRBD1	CASSGGGGNTIYF	TGTGCCAGCAGCGGAGGGGGCGGAAACACCATATATTTT
-	TRBV2	TRBJ1-2	TRBD1	CASSKTGGYGYTF	TGTGCCAGCAGTAAGACAGGGGGCTATGGCTACACCTTC
-	TRBV10-3	TRBJ1-1	-	CAISGGPRQQMNTEAFF	TGTGCCATCAGTGGTGGCCCCCGACAGCAGATGAACACTGAAGCTTTCTTT
few	TRBV6-5	TRBJ2-6	-	CASSPQVGGANVLTF	TGTGCCAGCAGTCCCCAGGTGGGAGGGGCCAACGTCCTGACTTTC
-	TRBV27	TRBJ2-7	-	CASSYGTGDYEQYF	TGTGCCAGCAGTTACGGGACGGGCGACTACGAGCAGTACTTC
-	TRBV5-1	TRBJ1-3	-	CASSLYLQGAQDTIYF	TGCGCCAGCAGCCTTTACCTACAGGGAGCCCAGGACACCATATATTTT
-	TRBV27	TRBJ2-7	TRBD2	CASSPERVGLQYYEQYF	TGTGCCAGCAGTCCCGAACGGGTGGGACTACAGTACTACGAGCAGTACTTC
few	TRBV5-1	TRBJ2-7	-	CASTDGTVGEQYF	TGCGCCAGCACAGATGGGACGGTCGGCGAGCAGTACTTC
-	TRBV5-6	TRBJ2-7	TRBD2	CASSLLAGGHEQYF	TGTGCCAGCAGCTTGCTAGCGGGTGGCCACGAGCAGTACTTC
-	TRBV5-1	TRBJ2-1	-	CASRSRTYNEQFF	TGCGCCAGCAGGAGCAGGACCTACAATGAGCAGTTCTTC
-	TRBV20-1	TRBJ2-1	-	CSATRGNEQFF	TGCAGTGCTACTCGCGGGAATGAGCAGTTCTTC
-	TRBV5-1	TRBJ2-5	-	CASSLGRGGEETQYF	TGCGCCAGCAGCTTGGGTCGGGGTGGGGAGGAGACCCAGTACTTC
once	TRBV27	TRBJ1-6	-	CASSIIPRVSNSPLHF	TGTGCCAGCAGTATAATACCCCGGGTAAGTAATTCACCCCTCCACTTT
-	TRBV4-1	TRBJ2-7	-	CASSQGRWRSTYEQYF	TGCGCCAGCAGCCAAGGTAGATGGCGTAGCACCTACGAGCAGTACTTC
-	TRBV4-1	TRBJ1-5	-	CASSQGVTPPQPQHF	TGCGCCAGCAGCCAAGGAGTGACACCTCCCCAGCCCCAGCATTTT
-	TRBV15	TRBJ1-2	-	CATSRGRTNYGYTF	TGTGCCACCAGCAGGGGACGGACAAACTATGGCTACACCTTC
-	TRBV2	TRBJ1-5	-	CASRKEGDSNQPQHF	TGTGCCAGCAGAAAGGAGGGGGATAGCAATCAGCCCCAGCATTTT
-	TRBV6-5	TRBJ1-4	TRBD1	CASSQQGLDNEKLFF	TGTGCCAGCAGTCAACAGGGGTTAGACAATGAAAAACTGTTTTTT
-	TRBV2	TRBJ2-7	-	CASTLGAYEQYF	TGTGCCAGCACCCTTGGGGCCTACGAGCAGTACTTC
-	TRBV5-1	TRBJ2-7	TRBD1	CASSLEWTGNYEQYF	TGCGCCAGCAGCTTGGAGTGGACAGGGAATTACGAGCAGTACTTC
-	TRBV27	TRBJ1-5	-	CASSLRAANQPQHF	TGTGCCAGCAGTTTACGGGCTGCGAATCAGCCCCAGCATTTT
-	TRBV20-1	TRBJ1-1	-	CSASSQGHTEAFF	TGCAGTGCTAGTAGTCAGGGACACACTGAAGCTTTCTTT
-	TRBV18	TRBJ2-7	TRBD2	CASSPPGREKTEQYF	TGTGCCAGCTCACCACCGGGGCGGGAGAAAACCGAGCAGTACTTC
-	TRBV4-1	TRBJ2-1	-	CASSQDRGSSYNEQFF	TGCGCCAGCAGCCAAGATAGGGGAAGCTCCTACAATGAGCAGTTCTTC
-	TRBV3-1/TRBV3-2	TRBJ2-7	-	CASSQASREQYF	TGTGCCAGCAGCCAAGCTTCCCGCGAGCAGTACTTC
-	TRBV5-1	TRBJ2-3	TRBD2	CASSLAPSGDFTDTQYF	TGCGCCAGCAGCTTGGCCCCTAGCGGGGACTTCACAGATACGCAGTATTTT
-	TRBV28	TRBJ2-7	-	CASSQYRDEQYF	TGTGCCAGCAGCCAATATCGGGACGAGCAGTACTTC
-	TRBV12-5	TRBJ2-1	-	CASGLDTRPPYNEQFF	TGTGCTAGTGGTCTAGACACTCGACCCCCATACAATGAGCAGTTCTTC
-	TRBV13	TRBJ1-1	-	CAPQPRGARTEAFF	TGTGCCCCCCAGCCCCGGGGGGCGCGAACTGAAGCTTTCTTT
-	TRBV11-2	TRBJ1-1	-	CASSYGPLGEAFF	TGTGCCAGCAGCTACGGGCCCTTGGGGGAAGCTTTCTTT
-	TRBV9	TRBJ2-7	TRBD2	CASSVDASGFSSYEQYF	TGTGCCAGCAGCGTAGATGCTAGCGGGTTCAGCTCCTACGAGCAGTACTTC
few	TRBV28	TRBJ1-2	TRBD1	CASSLGTGGSWGYTF	TGTGCCAGCAGTTTAGGGACAGGGGGTTCATGGGGCTACACCTTC
many	TRBV5-4	TRBJ2-7	-	CASSLADFRGLHYEQYF	TGTGCCAGCAGCTTGGCCGACTTCCGAGGACTCCACTACGAGCAGTACTTC
-	TRBV2	TRBJ2-5	TRBD2	CASSEGLAGGRLQETQYF	TGTGCCAGCAGTGAAGGGCTAGCGGGAGGCCGACTCCAAGAGACCCAGTACTTC
-	TRBV5-1	TRBJ1-4	TRBD1	CASSRQGQSEEKLFF	TGCGCCAGCAGCCGCCAGGGACAGTCGGAAGAAAAACTGTTTTTT
-	TRBV6-5	TRBJ1-5	-	CASSPGRVGQPQHF	TGTGCCAGCAGCCCCGGGAGGGTAGGGCAGCCCCAGCATTTT